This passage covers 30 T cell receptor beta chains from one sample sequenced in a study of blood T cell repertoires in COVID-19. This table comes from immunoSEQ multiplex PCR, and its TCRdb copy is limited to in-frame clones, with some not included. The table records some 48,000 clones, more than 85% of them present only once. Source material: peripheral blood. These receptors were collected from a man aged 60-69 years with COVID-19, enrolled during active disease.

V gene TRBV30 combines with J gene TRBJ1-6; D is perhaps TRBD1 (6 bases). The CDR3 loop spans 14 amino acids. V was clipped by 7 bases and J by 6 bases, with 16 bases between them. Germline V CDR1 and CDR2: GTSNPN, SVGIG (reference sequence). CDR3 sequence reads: CASHIGTLNSPLHF. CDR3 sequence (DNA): TGTGCCTCCCATATTGGGACACTTAATTCACCCCTCCACTTT.

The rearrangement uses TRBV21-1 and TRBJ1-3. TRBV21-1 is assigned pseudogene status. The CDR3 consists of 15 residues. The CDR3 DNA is TGTGCCAGCAGCAAAGGTCCGGGCTCTGGAAACACCATATATTTT. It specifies CASSKGPGSGNTIYF.

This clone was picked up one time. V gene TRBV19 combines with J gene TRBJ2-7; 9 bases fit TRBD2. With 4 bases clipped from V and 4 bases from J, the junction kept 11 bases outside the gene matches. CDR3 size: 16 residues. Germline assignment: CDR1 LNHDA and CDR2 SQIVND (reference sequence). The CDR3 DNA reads TGTGCCAGTAGTACCAGGGACAGCGGGAGGCCGTACGAGCAGTACTTC. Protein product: CASSTRDSGRPYEQYF. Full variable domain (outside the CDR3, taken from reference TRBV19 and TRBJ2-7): DGGITQSPKYLFRKEGQNVTLSCEQNLNHDAMYWYRQDPGQGLRLIYYSQIVNDFQKGDIAEGYSVSREKKESFPLTVTSAQKNPTAFYLCASSTRDSGRPYEQYFGPGTRLTVT.

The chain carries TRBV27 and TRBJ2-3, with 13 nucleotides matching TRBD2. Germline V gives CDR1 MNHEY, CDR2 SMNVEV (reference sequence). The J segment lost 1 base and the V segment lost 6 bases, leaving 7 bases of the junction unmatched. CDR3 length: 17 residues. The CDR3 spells CASSPRLAGGRTDTQYF. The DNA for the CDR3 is TGTGCCAGCAGCCCTCGACTAGCGGGGGGCCGCACAGATACGCAGTATTTT.

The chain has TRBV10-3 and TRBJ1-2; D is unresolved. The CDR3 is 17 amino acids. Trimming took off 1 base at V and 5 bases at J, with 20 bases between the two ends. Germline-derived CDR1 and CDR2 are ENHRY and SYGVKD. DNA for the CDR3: TGTGCCATCAGTGAGTATGGCCCCTCGAGGCCCTCATATGGCTACACCTTC. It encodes CAISEYGPSRPSYGYTF.

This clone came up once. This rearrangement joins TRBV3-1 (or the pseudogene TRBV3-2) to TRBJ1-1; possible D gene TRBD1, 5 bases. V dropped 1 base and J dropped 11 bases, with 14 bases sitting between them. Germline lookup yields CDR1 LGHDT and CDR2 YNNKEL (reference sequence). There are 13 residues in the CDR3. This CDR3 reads CASSQGRSGDAFF. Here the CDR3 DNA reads TGTGCCAGCAGCCAAGGACGTTCGGGGGATGCTTTCTTT.

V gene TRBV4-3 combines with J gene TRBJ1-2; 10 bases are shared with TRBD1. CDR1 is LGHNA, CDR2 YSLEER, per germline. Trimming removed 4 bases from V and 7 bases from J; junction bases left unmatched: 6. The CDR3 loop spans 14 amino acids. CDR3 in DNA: TGCGCCAGCAGCCGAGGGACAGGGGAGTTTGGCTACACCTTC. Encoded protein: CASSRGTGEFGYTF.

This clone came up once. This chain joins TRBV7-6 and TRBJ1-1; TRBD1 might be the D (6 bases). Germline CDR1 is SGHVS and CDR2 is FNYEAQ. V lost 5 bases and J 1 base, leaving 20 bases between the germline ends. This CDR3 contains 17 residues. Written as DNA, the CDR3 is TGTGCCAGCAGCCCCAGAGCAGGGGAGTCCCCGAACACTGAAGCTTTCTTT. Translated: CASSPRAGESPNTEAFF.

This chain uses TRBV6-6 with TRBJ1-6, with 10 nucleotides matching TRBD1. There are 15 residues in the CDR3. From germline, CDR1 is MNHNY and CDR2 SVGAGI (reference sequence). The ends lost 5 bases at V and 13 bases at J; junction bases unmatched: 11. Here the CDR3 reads CASSEGQGFLEPLHF. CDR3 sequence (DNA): TGTGCCAGCAGTGAGGGACAGGGGTTTCTTGAGCCCCTCCACTTT.

CDR3 residues: CASSPLAVSYNEQFF. In DNA form, the CDR3 reads TGCGCCAGCAGCCCTCTAGCGGTCTCCTACAATGAGCAGTTCTTC. The V call is TRBV5-1, the J call TRBJ2-1; 7 bases are shared with TRBD2. The CDR3 has 15 residues. Germline lookup yields CDR1 SGHRS and CDR2 YFSETQ. V was clipped by 4 bases and J by 0 bases; unmatched bases: 4.

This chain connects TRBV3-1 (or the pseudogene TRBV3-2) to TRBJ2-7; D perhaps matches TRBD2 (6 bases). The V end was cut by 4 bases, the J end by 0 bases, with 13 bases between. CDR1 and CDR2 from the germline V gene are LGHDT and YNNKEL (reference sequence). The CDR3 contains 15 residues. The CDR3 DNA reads TGTGCCAGCAGCCCAGCTGGGGGAGGCTCCTACGAGCAGTACTTC. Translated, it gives CASSPAGGGSYEQYF.

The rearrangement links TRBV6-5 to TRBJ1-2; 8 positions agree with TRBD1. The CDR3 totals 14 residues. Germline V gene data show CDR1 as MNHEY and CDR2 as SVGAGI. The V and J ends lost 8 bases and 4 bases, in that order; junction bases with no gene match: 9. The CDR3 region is CASGQQGVIYGYTF. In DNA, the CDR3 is TGTGCCAGCGGTCAACAGGGGGTAATCTATGGCTACACCTTC.

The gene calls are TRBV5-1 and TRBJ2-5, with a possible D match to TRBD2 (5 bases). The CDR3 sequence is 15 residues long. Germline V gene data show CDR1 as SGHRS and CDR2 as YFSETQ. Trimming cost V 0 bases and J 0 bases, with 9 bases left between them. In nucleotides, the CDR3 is TGCGCCAGCAGCTTGGTGCCGGGAAACCAAGAGACCCAGTACTTC. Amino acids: CASSLVPGNQETQYF.

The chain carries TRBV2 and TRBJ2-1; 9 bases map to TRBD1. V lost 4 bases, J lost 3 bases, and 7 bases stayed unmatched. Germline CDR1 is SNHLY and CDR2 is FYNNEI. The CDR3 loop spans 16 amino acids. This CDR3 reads CASSVGQGFGYNEQFF. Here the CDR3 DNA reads TGTGCCAGCAGTGTGGGACAGGGTTTCGGCTACAATGAGCAGTTCTTC.

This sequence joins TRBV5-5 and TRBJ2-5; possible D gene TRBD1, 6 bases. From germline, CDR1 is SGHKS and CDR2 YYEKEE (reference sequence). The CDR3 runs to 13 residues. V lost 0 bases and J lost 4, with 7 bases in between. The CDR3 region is CASSLGRGETQYF. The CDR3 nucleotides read TGTGCCAGCAGCTTGGGCAGGGGAGAGACCCAGTACTTC.

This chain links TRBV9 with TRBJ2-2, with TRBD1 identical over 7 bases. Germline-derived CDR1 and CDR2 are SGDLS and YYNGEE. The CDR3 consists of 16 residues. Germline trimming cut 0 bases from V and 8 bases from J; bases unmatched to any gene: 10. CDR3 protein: CASSVEDRRVLGELFF. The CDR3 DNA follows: TGTGCCAGCAGCGTAGAGGACAGGCGGGTTTTGGGGGAGCTGTTTTTT.

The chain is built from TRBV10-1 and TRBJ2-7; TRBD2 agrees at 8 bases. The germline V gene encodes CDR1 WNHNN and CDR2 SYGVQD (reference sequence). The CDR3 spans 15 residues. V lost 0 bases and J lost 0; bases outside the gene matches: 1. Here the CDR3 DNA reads TGCGCCAGCAGTGAGTCCCGGGGGGGCTCCTACGAGCAGTACTTC. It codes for CASSESRGGSYEQYF.

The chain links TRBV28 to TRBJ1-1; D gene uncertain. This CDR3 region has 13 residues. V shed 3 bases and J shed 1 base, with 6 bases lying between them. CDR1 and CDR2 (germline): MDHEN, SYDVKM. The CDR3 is CASSFNRNTEAFF. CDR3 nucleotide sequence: TGTGCCAGCAGTTTTAACAGGAACACTGAAGCTTTCTTT.

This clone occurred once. CDR3 in amino acids: CASSAQRAGTDTQYF. In DNA, the CDR3 is TGTGCCAGCTCAGCTCAACGAGCGGGCACAGATACGCAGTATTTT. The gene calls are TRBV18 and TRBJ2-3; weak D call: TRBD2 (5 bases). The CDR3 consists of 15 residues. Per germline, CDR1 KGHSH and CDR2 LQKENI. V was shortened by 5 bases and J by 1 base, with 13 bases between the two germline ends.

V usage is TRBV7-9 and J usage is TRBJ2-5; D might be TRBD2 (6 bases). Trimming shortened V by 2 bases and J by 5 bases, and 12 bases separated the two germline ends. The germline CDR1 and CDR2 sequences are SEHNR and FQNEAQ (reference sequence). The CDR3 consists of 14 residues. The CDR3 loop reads CASSLRGSGETQYF. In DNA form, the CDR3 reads TGTGCCAGCAGCTTAAGGGGAAGCGGGGAGACCCAGTACTTC. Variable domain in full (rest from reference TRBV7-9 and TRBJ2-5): DTGVSQNPRHKITKRGQNVTFRCDPISEHNRLYWYRQTLGQGPEFLTYFQNEAQLEKSRLLSDRFSAERPKGSFSTLEIQRTEQGDSAMYLCASSLRGSGETQYFGPGTRLLVL.

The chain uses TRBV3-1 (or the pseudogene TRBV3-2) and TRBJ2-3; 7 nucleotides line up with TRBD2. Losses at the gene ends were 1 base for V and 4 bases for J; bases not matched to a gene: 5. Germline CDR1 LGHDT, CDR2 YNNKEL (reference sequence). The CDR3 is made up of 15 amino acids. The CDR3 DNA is TGTGCCAGCAGCCAAGCGGGGGGACCATCAGATACGCAGTATTTT. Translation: CASSQAGGPSDTQYF.

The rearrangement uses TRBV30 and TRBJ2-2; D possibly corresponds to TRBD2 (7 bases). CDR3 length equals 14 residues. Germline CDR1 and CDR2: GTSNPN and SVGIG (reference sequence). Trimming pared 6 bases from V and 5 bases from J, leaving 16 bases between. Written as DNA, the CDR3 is TGTGCCTGCGACCGGGGGGCGAGGACCGGGGAGCTGTTTTTT. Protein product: CACDRGARTGELFF. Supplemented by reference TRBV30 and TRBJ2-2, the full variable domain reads SQTIHQWPATLVQPVGSPLSLECTVEGTSNPNLYWYRQAAGRGLQLLFYSVGIGQISSEVPQNLSASRPQDRQFILSSKKLLLSDSGFYLCACDRGARTGELFFGEGSRLTVL.

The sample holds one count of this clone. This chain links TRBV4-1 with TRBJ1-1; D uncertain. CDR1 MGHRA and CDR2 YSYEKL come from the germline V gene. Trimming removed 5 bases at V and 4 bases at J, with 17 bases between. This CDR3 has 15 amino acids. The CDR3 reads CASSSSTGFGTEAFF. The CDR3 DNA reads TGCGCCAGCAGCTCCTCGACCGGGTTTGGCACTGAAGCTTTCTTT.

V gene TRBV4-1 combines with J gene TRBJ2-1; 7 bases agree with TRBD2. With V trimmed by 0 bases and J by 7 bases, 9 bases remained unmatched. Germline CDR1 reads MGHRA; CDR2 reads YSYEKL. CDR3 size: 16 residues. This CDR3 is CASSQDNAGAQNEQFF. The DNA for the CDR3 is TGCGCCAGCAGCCAAGATAATGCGGGAGCGCAGAATGAGCAGTTCTTC.

The CDR3 loop reads CASSYSYRGEAEKLFF. Written as DNA, the CDR3 is TGTGCCAGCAGTTACTCATACAGGGGGGAGGCTGAAAAACTGTTTTTT. The chain links TRBV6-5 to TRBJ1-4, with 8 bases lining up with TRBD1. In germline, CDR1 is MNHEY, CDR2 SVGAGI. The CDR3 spans 16 residues. V gave up 0 bases and J gave up 7 bases; unmatched junction bases: 7.

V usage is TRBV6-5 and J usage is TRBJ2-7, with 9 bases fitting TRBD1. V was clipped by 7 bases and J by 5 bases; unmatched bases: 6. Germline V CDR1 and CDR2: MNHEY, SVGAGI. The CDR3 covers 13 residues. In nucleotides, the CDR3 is TGTGCCAGCAAGGGACAGGGCAATCACGAGCAGTACTTC. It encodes CASKGQGNHEQYF.

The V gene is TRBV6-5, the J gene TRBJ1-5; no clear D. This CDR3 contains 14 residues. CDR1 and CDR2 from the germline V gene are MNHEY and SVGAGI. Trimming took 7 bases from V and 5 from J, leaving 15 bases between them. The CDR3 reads CASTAVQGDQPQHF. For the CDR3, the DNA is TGTGCCAGCACAGCAGTCCAAGGAGATCAGCCCCAGCATTTT.

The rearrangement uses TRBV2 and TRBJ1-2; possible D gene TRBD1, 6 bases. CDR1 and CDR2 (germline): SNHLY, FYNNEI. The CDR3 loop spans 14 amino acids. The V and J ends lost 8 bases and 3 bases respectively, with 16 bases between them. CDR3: CASAPRGAHYGYTF. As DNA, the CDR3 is TGTGCCAGCGCCCCCCGGGGGGCTCACTATGGCTACACCTTC.

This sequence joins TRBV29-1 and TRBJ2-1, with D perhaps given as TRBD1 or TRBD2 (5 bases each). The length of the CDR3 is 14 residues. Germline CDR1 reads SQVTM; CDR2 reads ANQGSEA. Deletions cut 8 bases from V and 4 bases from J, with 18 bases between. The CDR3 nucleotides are TGCAGCTTTGGGAGTATGACAGAGTACAATGAGCAGTTCTTC. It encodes CSFGSMTEYNEQFF.

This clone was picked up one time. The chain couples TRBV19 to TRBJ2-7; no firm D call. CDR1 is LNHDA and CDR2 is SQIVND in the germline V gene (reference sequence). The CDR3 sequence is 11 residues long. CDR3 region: CPVIRSYEQYF. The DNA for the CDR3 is TGTCCGGTCATCCGATCCTACGAGCAGTACTTC.